The clone carrying this T cell receptor beta chain was seen a few times. Its cognate antigen is unknown. TCRdb independently ran MiXCR on the 5' RACE reads; one entry per CDR3 protein. Seen here are 200,000 or so distinct CDR3 sequences, more than 6.5% observed once, and the top ten hold roughly 1%. The data originate from a study of T cells after yellow fever vaccination. Broader study findings: Reappearance after the booster was observed for most primary-vaccination clones (96% CD4, about 91% CD8). The secondary response peaked faster, at day 5 versus 15, but was weaker. The CD4 compartment and the CD8 compartment contained a small share of clonotypes in common.

The CDR3 totals 13 residues. CDR1 and CDR2 (germline): SNHLY, FYNNEI. Trimming pared 4 bases from V and 5 bases from J, leaving 11 bases between. V is TRBV2 and J is TRBJ1-2, with D unclear. This TCR was recovered from a man aged 25 to 45 who received the YFV17D yellow fever vaccine. The sequencing here drew on CD4+ T cells sorted from PBMCs, taken on the day of the yellow fever booster vaccination. The CDR3: CASSVEQRYGYTF. The CDR3 DNA follows: TGTGCCAGCAGTGTAGAACAGAGATATGGCTACACCTTC.